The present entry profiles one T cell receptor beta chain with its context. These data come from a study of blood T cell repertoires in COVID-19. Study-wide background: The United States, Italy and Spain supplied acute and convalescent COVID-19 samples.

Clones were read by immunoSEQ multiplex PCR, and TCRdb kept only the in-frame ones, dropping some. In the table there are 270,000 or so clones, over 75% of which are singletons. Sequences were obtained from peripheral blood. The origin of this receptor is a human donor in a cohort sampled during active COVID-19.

The CDR3 sequence: CASSDNRGAQPQHF. The CDR3 DNA sequence: TGTGCCAGCAGTGATAACAGGGGTGCCCAGCCCCAGCATTTT. The chain uses TRBV25-1 and TRBJ1-5, with TRBD1 matching 7 bases. CDR1 MGHDK and CDR2 SYGVNS come from the germline V gene. With V trimmed by 3 bases and J by 7 bases, 6 bases remained unmatched. This CDR3 is 14 amino acids long.